Shown below are 30 T cell receptor beta chains from a single sample sequenced in a study of T cells after yellow fever vaccination. In TCRdb, the 5' RACE reads were re-called with MiXCR into one record per CDR3 protein. The profile shows approximately 34,000 distinct CDR3 sequences, 6.5% to 8% of them singletons. Source: PBMCs, either bulk or a sorted T-cell subset (CD4+, CD8+, memory, or dextramer-sorted; not recorded which), taken on the day of the first yellow fever vaccination. Every receptor here comes from a man aged 18 to 29 who received the YFV17D yellow fever vaccine.

This clonotype has ten or more counts. The CDR3 is CASSTGNTGELFF. The CDR3 DNA reads TGTGCCAGCAGTACAGGGAACACCGGGGAGCTGTTTTTT. The chain joins TRBV12-3 or TRBV12-4 to TRBJ2-2; a weak D match, TRBD1 (5 bases). The CDR3 sequence is 13 residues long. Trimming stripped 5 bases from V and 1 base from J, with 5 bases between.

This clonotype was found many times. The chain has TRBV7-9 and TRBJ2-3; maybe TRBD1 (5 bases). There are 16 residues in the CDR3. In germline, CDR1 is SEHNR, CDR2 FQNEAQ (reference sequence). V dropped 4 bases and J dropped 1 base, with 15 bases sitting between them. The CDR3 protein is CASSSDGREGTDTQYF. The CDR3 DNA reads as TGTGCCAGCAGCTCCGATGGCAGGGAAGGCACAGATACGCAGTATTTT.

This clonotype occurred many times. The chain is built from TRBV24-1 and TRBJ1-5, with 7 bases lining up with TRBD1. This CDR3 contains 20 residues. With 4 bases clipped from V and 0 bases from J, the junction kept 17 bases outside the gene matches. Germline CDR1 and CDR2: KGHDR and SFDVKD. The CDR3 sequence: CATSDDARTGRRDSNQPQHF. CDR3 in DNA: TGTGCCACCAGTGACGATGCTAGGACAGGAAGGCGGGATAGCAATCAGCCCCAGCATTTT.

This clonotype was counted ten times or more. The chain links TRBV15 to TRBJ2-2; D is possibly TRBD1 or TRBD2 (6 bases each). Germline V lookup: CDR1 LNHNV, CDR2 YYDKDF (reference sequence). Trimming removed 3 bases from V and 6 bases from J, with 8 bases in between. The CDR3 extends over 13 amino acids. The CDR3 loop reads CATSSGGSGELFF. CDR3 coding DNA: TGTGCCACCAGCAGCGGGGGCTCCGGGGAGCTGTTTTTT.

This clonotype has ten or more counts. The chain couples TRBV29-1 to TRBJ2-3, with unresolved D. The CDR3 is 11 residues long. Germline CDR1 SQVTM, CDR2 ANQGSEA. Trimming left V 8 bases short and J 1 base short, with 7 bases between. In nucleotides, the CDR3 is TGCAGCATCAGAGGCACAGATACGCAGTATTTT. Translation: CSIRGTDTQYF.

This clonotype was seen at least ten times. CDR3 DNA sequence: TGCGCCAGCACGGCGGGGGCCGTGGCAGGGGAGCTGTTTTTT. Its protein is CASTAGAVAGELFF. The chain carries TRBV5-1 and TRBJ2-2, with D perhaps matching TRBD2 (7 bases). V lost 6 bases and J 8 bases, leaving 17 bases between the germline ends. This CDR3 is 14 amino acids long. Germline V lookup: CDR1 SGHRS, CDR2 YFSETQ.

This clonotype was recorded many times. This sequence joins TRBV7-2 and TRBJ1-2, with D perhaps TRBD1 (6 bases). The CDR3 extends over 14 amino acids. Germline CDR1 SGHTA, CDR2 FQGNSA. V lost 5 bases to trimming and J lost 8 bases, with 18 bases between them. CDR3 DNA: TGTGCCAGCAGCCTTGACAGATCCCAGGGGGGCTACACCTTC. It encodes CASSLDRSQGGYTF.

This clonotype was counted many times. This chain uses TRBV15 with TRBJ1-4; D remains unclear. Germline CDR1 and CDR2: LNHNV and YYDKDF (reference sequence). The CDR3 totals 16 residues. V lost 0 bases and J lost 7, with 15 bases in between. This CDR3 reads CATSRDLTRLGEKLFF. Here the CDR3 DNA reads TGTGCCACCAGCAGAGACCTGACCCGCCTTGGTGAAAAACTGTTTTTT.

This clonotype was recorded at least ten times. V and J are TRBV15 and TRBJ1-4, with D possibly being TRBD1 (6 bases). The CDR3 is 15 amino acids. Germline assignment: CDR1 LNHNV and CDR2 YYDKDF (reference sequence). The germline V and J ends were trimmed by 1 base and 7 bases, with 13 bases remaining between them. In nucleotides, the CDR3 is TGTGCCACCAGCAGAGTGACAGGCCCGGGTGAAAAACTGTTTTTT. This encodes CATSRVTGPGEKLFF.

This clonotype was found many times. The V gene is TRBV5-1, the J gene TRBJ2-5, with 7 bases lining up with TRBD1. Germline trimming cut 5 bases from V and 6 bases from J; bases unmatched to any gene: 10. The V gene's germline CDR1 is SGHRS and CDR2 YFSETQ. The CDR3 totals 14 residues. The CDR3 nucleotides read TGCGCCAGCAGTCTACAGGGGACGTCGAAGACCCAGTACTTC. This codes for CASSLQGTSKTQYF. The whole variable domain, filled in from reference TRBV5-1 and TRBJ2-5, reads KAGVTQTPRYLIKTRGQQVTLSCSPISGHRSVSWYQQTPGQGLQFLFEYFSETQRNKGNFPGRFSGRQFSNSRSEMNVSTLELGDSALYLCASSLQGTSKTQYFGPGTRLLVL.

This clonotype was observed many times. This sequence joins TRBV7-2 and TRBJ1-2; a weak D match, TRBD1 (5 bases). V dropped 3 bases and J dropped 8 bases, with 13 bases sitting between them. Per germline, CDR1 SGHTA and CDR2 FQGNSA. CDR3 length: 13 residues. CDR3 in amino acids: CASSFNDQGGYTF. CDR3 DNA: TGTGCCAGCAGCTTCAACGATCAGGGCGGCTACACCTTC.

This clonotype was picked up many times. V is TRBV11-2 and J is TRBJ2-3; D assignment may be TRBD1 or TRBD2 (5 bases each). The CDR3 is made up of 13 amino acids. CDR1 and CDR2 from the germline V gene are SGHAT and FQNNGV. Trimming took off 5 bases at V and 2 bases at J, with 8 bases between the two ends. In DNA form, the CDR3 reads TGTGCCAGCAGCCGGGACCCCACAGATACGCAGTATTTT. This encodes CASSRDPTDTQYF. Supplemented by reference TRBV11-2 and TRBJ2-3, the full variable domain reads EAGVAQSPRYKIIEKRQSVAFWCNPISGHATLYWYQQILGQGPKLLIQFQNNGVVDDSQLPKDRFSAERLKGVDSTLKIQPAKLEDSAVYLCASSRDPTDTQYFGPGTRLTVL.

This clonotype was seen ten or more times. This sequence joins TRBV27 and TRBJ2-5; D is ambiguous. Per germline, CDR1 MNHEY and CDR2 SMNVEV (reference sequence). Between the trimmed V and J ends, which lost 11 bases and 5 bases, there was a span of 12 bases. The CDR3 is made up of 11 amino acids. CDR3 sequence (DNA): TGTGCCTGCCGGCTCCCGGAGACCCAGTACTTC. It codes for CACRLPETQYF.

The genes are TRBV9 and TRBJ2-5; D is ambiguous. The CDR3 has 14 residues. Germline V gene sequence: CDR1 SGDLS, CDR2 YYNGEE. With 0 bases removed from V and 1 base from J, the gap between germline ends came to 7 bases. CDR3: CASSVEGRQETQYF. CDR3 in DNA: TGTGCCAGCAGCGTAGAAGGGCGCCAAGAGACCCAGTACTTC.

Ten or more counts support this clonotype. The chain combines TRBV4-3 with TRBJ2-1; D remains unclear. The V gene's germline CDR1 is LGHNA and CDR2 YSLEER. V dropped 2 bases and J dropped 2 bases, with 7 bases sitting between them. The CDR3 is made up of 14 amino acids. In nucleotides, the CDR3 is TGCGCCAGCAGCCAACTTTCGACCTACAATGAGCAGTTCTTC. Its translation: CASSQLSTYNEQFF.

This chain connects TRBV18 to TRBJ2-6; 8 positions agree with TRBD1. The trim removed 3 bases at V and 4 bases at J, leaving 8 bases unmatched. Germline V gives CDR1 KGHSH, CDR2 LQKENI. This CDR3 region has 17 residues. CDR3 bases: TGTGCCAGCTCACCGAGAGAGACAGGGGTCGGGGCCAACGTCCTGACTTTC. It codes for CASSPRETGVGANVLTF.

This clonotype appeared a few times. This sequence joins TRBV7-9 and TRBJ1-6; a weak D match, TRBD1 (5 bases). Germline-derived CDR1 and CDR2 are SEHNR and FQNEAQ (reference sequence). The length of the CDR3 is 15 residues. V was clipped by 2 bases and J by 8 bases, with 13 bases between them. CDR3 DNA sequence: TGTGCCAGCAGCTTAATGGGACTGATGGATTCACCCCTCCACTTT. It yields the protein CASSLMGLMDSPLHF.

This clonotype was seen ten or more times. CDR3 residues: CASSQDPRETQYF. The CDR3 region has the DNA TGTGCCAGCAGCCAAGATCCGAGGGAGACCCAGTACTTC. This chain joins TRBV4-2 and TRBJ2-5; no clear D. Germline V gene lookup returns CDR1 LGHNA and CDR2 YNFKEQ. V shed 0 bases and J shed 5 bases, with 7 bases lying between them. The CDR3 has 13 residues.

This clonotype was observed at least ten times. This chain connects TRBV20-1 to TRBJ2-3, with TRBD2 matching 8 bases. The CDR3 extends over 13 amino acids. Germline CDR1 DFQATT, CDR2 SNEGSKA (reference sequence). The CDR3 sequence: CAADLAGTDTQYF. CDR3 in DNA: TGCGCTGCTGACCTAGCGGGTACAGATACGCAGTATTTT.

The sample holds a few counts of this clonotype. The chain joins TRBV5-5 to TRBJ1-2, with D perhaps TRBD1 (5 bases). CDR1 and CDR2 (germline): SGHKS, YYEKEE (reference sequence). The V gene lost 4 bases and the J gene lost 5 bases, with 15 bases spanning the gap. This CDR3 has 14 amino acids. CDR3 loop: CASSPDSGGYGYTF. DNA of the CDR3: TGTGCCAGCAGCCCGGACTCTGGGGGTTATGGCTACACCTTC.

A word on this clonotype: This may be a read error: a much more frequent sequence differs by one nucleotide. The V call is TRBV7-2, the J call TRBJ1-1, with D hard to call. V dropped 5 bases and J dropped 5 bases, with 15 bases sitting between them. The CDR3 is made up of 14 amino acids. Germline values: CDR1 SGHTA, CDR2 FQGNSA. For the CDR3, the DNA is TGTGCCAGCAGCCTCACGGCGGCGGAAACTGAAGCTTTCTTT. It translates to CASSLTAAETEAFF.

The chain recombines TRBV3-1 with TRBJ2-3, with D tentatively TRBD2 (6 bases). In germline, CDR1 is LGHDT, CDR2 YNNKEL (reference sequence). The CDR3 sequence is 15 residues long. V lost 8 bases and J 2 bases, leaving 17 bases between the germline ends. The CDR3 reads CASPRGRDDTDTQYF. The CDR3 DNA sequence: TGTGCCAGCCCACGAGGGCGGGATGACACAGATACGCAGTATTTT.

This clonotype was detected many times. The chain uses TRBV9 and TRBJ1-1; possible D gene TRBD1, 6 bases. Per germline, CDR1 SGDLS and CDR2 YYNGEE. Trimming took 4 bases from V and 5 from J, leaving 18 bases between them. This CDR3 region has 15 residues. The DNA for the CDR3 is TGTGCCAGCAGCCCAACAAGGGGGGCCCTTACTGAAGCTTTCTTT. This codes for CASSPTRGALTEAFF.

V and J are TRBV7-8 and TRBJ2-6; D perhaps matches TRBD2 (7 bases). Trimming cost V 10 bases and J 0 bases, with 19 bases left between them. The CDR3 runs 17 residues. Germline CDR1 is SGHVS and CDR2 is FQNEAQ. CDR3 in DNA: TGTGCCACAGTGGGGGGGCGGACCCTCTCTGGGGCCAACGTCCTGACTTTC. Its translation: CATVGGRTLSGANVLTF.

This clonotype was counted many times. This chain links TRBV5-6 with TRBJ2-7; no clear D. The V end lost 0 bases, the J end lost 1 base, and 5 bases lay between the germline ends. From germline, CDR1 is SGHDT and CDR2 YYEEEE. CDR3 length: 13 residues. Written as DNA, the CDR3 is TGTGCCAGCAGCTTGGATAGGTCCTACGAGCAGTACGTC. Its translation is CASSLDRSYEQYV.

This clonotype has a count of ten or more. The chain recombines TRBV25-1 with TRBJ2-2; tentatively, D is TRBD1 (6 bases). CDR1 and CDR2 (germline): MGHDK, SYGVNS. The CDR3 runs to 15 residues. The V end lost 4 bases, the J end lost 2 bases, and 11 bases lay between the germline ends. CDR3 protein: CASSGNRDNTGELFF. The CDR3 region has the DNA TGTGCCAGCAGTGGAAACAGGGACAACACCGGGGAGCTGTTTTTT.

This clonotype was recorded at least ten times. V gene TRBV6-5 combines with J gene TRBJ1-4; D gene unclear. Deletions cut 4 bases from V and 8 bases from J, with 8 bases between. CDR3 length: 12 residues. Germline CDR1 is MNHEY and CDR2 is SVGAGI. CDR3 residues: CASSSGGEKLFF. The CDR3 nucleotides are TGTGCCAGCAGTTCGGGCGGCGAAAAACTGTTTTTT.

This clonotype was counted at least ten times. The chain uses TRBV4-3 and TRBJ1-3, with D possibly being TRBD1 (5 bases). Germline assignment: CDR1 LGHNA and CDR2 YSLEER. The CDR3 is made up of 15 amino acids. Trimming pared 4 bases from V and 4 bases from J, leaving 14 bases between. The CDR3 DNA reads TGCGCCAGCAGCCCCCCGGGACGAGTCGGAAACACCATATATTTT. Protein: CASSPPGRVGNTIYF.

This clonotype was counted a few times. The CDR3 DNA follows: TGCGCCAGCAGCTTGGACACCCGCACAGATACGCAGTATTTT. As protein: CASSLDTRTDTQYF. This chain connects TRBV5-1 to TRBJ2-3, with D unclear. The germline V gene encodes CDR1 SGHRS and CDR2 YFSETQ. The CDR3 loop spans 14 amino acids. V lost 0 bases and J lost 1, with 6 bases in between.

This clonotype was recorded at least ten times. This chain links TRBV11-1 with TRBJ2-4, with TRBD1 identical over 9 bases. The germline V gene encodes CDR1 SGHAT and CDR2 FQDESV (reference sequence). With V trimmed by 4 bases and J by 4 bases, 5 bases remained unmatched. The CDR3 runs 15 residues. This CDR3 is CASSSSQGAKNIQYF. The DNA of the CDR3 is TGTGCCAGCAGCTCCTCACAGGGGGCGAAAAACATTCAGTACTTC. Using reference TRBV11-1 and TRBJ2-4 for the parts outside the CDR3, the full variable domain is EAEVAQSPRYKITEKSQAVAFWCDPISGHATLYWYRQILGQGPELLVQFQDESVVDDSQLPKDRFSAERLKGVDSTLKIQPAELGDSAMYLCASSSSQGAKNIQYFGAGTRLSVL.